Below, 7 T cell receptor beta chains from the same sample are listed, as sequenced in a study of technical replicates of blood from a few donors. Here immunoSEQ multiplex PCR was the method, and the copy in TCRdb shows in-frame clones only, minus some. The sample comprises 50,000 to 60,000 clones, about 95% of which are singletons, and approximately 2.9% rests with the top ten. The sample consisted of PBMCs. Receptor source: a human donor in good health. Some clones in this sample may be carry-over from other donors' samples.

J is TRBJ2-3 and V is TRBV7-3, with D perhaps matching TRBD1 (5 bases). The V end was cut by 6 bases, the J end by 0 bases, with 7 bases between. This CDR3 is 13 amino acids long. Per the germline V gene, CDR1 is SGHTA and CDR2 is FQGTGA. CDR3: CASSTGSTDTQYF. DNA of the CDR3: TGTGCCAGCAGTACAGGTAGCACAGATACGCAGTATTTT. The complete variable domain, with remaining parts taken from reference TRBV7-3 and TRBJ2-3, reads GAGVSQTPSNKVTEKGKYVELRCDPISGHTALYWYRQSLGQGPEFLIYFQGTGAADDSGLPNDRFFAVRPEGSVSTLKIQRTERGDSAVYLCASSTGSTDTQYFGPGTRLTVL.

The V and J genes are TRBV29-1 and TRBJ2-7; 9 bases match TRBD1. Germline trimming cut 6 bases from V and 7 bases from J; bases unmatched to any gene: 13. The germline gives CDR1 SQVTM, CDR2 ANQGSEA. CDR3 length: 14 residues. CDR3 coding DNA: TGCAGCGTCCCCTCCCGGGACAGGGTTGGGGAGCAGTACTTC. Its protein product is CSVPSRDRVGEQYF.

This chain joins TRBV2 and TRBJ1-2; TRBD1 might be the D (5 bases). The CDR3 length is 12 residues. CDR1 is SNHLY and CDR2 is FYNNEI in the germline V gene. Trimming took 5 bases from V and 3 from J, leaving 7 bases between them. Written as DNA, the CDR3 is TGTGCCAGCAGTCAACAGGACTATGGCTACACCTTC. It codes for CASSQQDYGYTF.

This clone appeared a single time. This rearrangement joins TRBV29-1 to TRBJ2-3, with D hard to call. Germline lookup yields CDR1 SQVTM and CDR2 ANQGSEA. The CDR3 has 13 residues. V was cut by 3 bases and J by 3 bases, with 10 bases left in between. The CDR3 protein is CSVDLQVTDTQYF. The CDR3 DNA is TGCAGCGTTGATCTCCAGGTGACAGATACGCAGTATTTT.

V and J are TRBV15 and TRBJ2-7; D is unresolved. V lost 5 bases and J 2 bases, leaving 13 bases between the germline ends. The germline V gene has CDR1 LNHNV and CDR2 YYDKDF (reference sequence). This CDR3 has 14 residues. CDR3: CATSAERLPYEQYF. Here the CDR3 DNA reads TGTGCCACCAGCGCTGAGCGCCTACCCTACGAGCAGTACTTC.

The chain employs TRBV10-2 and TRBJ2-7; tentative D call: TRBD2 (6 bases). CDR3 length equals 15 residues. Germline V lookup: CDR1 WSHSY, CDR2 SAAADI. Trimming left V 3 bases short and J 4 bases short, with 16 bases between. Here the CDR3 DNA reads TGCGCCAGCAGTGACCTACTAGCTCAGGGATACGAGCAGTACTTC. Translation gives CASSDLLAQGYEQYF.

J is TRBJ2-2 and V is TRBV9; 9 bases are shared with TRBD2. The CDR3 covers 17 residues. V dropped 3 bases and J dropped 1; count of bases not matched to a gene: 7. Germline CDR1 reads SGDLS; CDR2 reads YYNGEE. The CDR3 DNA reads TGTGCCAGCAGCGCTCATGCGGGGGGGGTGAACACCGGGGAGCTGTTTTTT. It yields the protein CASSAHAGGVNTGELFF.